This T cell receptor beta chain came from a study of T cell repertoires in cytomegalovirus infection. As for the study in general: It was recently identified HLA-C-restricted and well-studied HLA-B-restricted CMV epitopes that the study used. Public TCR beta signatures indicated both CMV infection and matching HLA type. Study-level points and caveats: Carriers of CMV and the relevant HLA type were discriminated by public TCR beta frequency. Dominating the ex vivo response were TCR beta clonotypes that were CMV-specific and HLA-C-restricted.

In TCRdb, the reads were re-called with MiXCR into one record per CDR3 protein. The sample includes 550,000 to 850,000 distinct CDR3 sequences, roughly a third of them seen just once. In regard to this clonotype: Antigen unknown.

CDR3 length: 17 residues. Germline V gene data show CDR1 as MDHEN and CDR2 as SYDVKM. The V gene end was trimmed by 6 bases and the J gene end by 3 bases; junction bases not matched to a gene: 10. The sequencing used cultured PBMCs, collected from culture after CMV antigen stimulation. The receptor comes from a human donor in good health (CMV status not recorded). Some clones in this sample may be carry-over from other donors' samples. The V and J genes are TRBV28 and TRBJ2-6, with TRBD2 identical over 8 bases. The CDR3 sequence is CASRFGREGFGANVLTF. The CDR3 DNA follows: TGTGCCAGCAGGTTCGGACGGGAGGGTTTTGGGGCCAACGTCCTGACTTTC.